The rows below give T cell receptor beta chains drawn from one sample of a study of T-cell memory formation after mild COVID-19. One entry per CDR3 protein results from TCRdb running MiXCR on the 5' RACE reads. The sample has about 210,000 distinct CDR3 sequences, roughly a tenth seen once. The sample was PBMCs or a T cell subset sorted from them (not recorded which). The receptors shown here come from a man younger than 35 who had mild COVID-19 (a few samples of this study predate the infection). Cell type and time point are not known. The CDR3 runs from the conserved cysteine through the conserved F or W. A D gene is named only where the DNA matches it firmly. Some rows have no size entry. The others give once, few or many, or a class for an expanded clone.

D gene	V gene	CDR3 length	clone size	J gene	CDR3 DNA	CDR3 protein
.	TRBV2	15	few	TRBJ2-5	TGTGCCAGCAGTGTTCCCAGGGGACTTCGGGAGACCCAGTACTTC	CASSVPRGLRETQYF
.	TRBV30	12	few	TRBJ1-2	TGTGCCTGGAGTGGAGCAGGGCCGGGCTACACCTTC	CAWSGAGPGYTF
.	TRBV20-1	14	.	TRBJ1-1	TGCAGTGCTCGGGACAAGACAGCGAACACTGAAGCTTTCTTT	CSARDKTANTEAFF
.	TRBV7-2	14	.	TRBJ2-5	TGTGCCAGCAGCTTAGCCCCAGGGCCGGTGACCCAGTACTTC	CASSLAPGPVTQYF
TRBD1	TRBV7-9	14	many	TRBJ1-5	TGTGCCAGCAGCCCAGGGACAGGGGGTCAGCCCCAGCATTTT	CASSPGTGGQPQHF
.	TRBV7-3	14	few	TRBJ1-1	TGTGCCAGCAGCTCCCGAGCGATGAACACTGAAGCTTTCTTT	CASSSRAMNTEAFF
TRBD1	TRBV18	15	.	TRBJ2-7	TGTGCCAGCTCACCATGGGCAGGGGGTGAGTACGAGCAGTACTTC	CASSPWAGGEYEQYF
TRBD1	TRBV25-1	14	many	TRBJ2-1	TGTGCCAGCAGTACAGGGGTCCTCCATAATGAGCAGTTCTTC	CASSTGVLHNEQFF
.	TRBV18	18	.	TRBJ1-5	TGTGCCAGCTCACCTTCTTCGGTAGGGTTATTCCCCAATCAGCCCCAGCATTTT	CASSPSSVGLFPNQPQHF
.	TRBV30	14	.	TRBJ2-7	TGTGCCTGGAGTCCTCCCAGACTAGATGGCGAGCAGTACTTC	CAWSPPRLDGEQYF
.	TRBV4-3	17	few	TRBJ1-2	TGCGCCAGCAGCCAAGATCTGTTGGGTGGAGCTAACTATGGCTACACCTTC	CASSQDLLGGANYGYTF
.	TRBV7-9	11	many	TRBJ1-4	TGTGCCAGCAGCTCCGGACTCAAACTGTTTTTT	CASSSGLKLFF
.	TRBV10-3	16	few	TRBJ2-2	TGTGCCATCACCGCGGGGACAGATACGAACACCGGGGAGCTGTTTTTT	CAITAGTDTNTGELFF
TRBD1	TRBV5-1	18	few	TRBJ1-2	TGCGCCAGCAGAAAATCAACCGGGACAGGGACCTCTAACTATGGCTACACCTTC	CASRKSTGTGTSNYGYTF
.	TRBV7-2	13	.	TRBJ1-5	TGTGCCAGCAGCCCCTTTTACAATCAGCCCCAGCATTTT	CASSPFYNQPQHF
TRBD1	TRBV20-1	11	few	TRBJ2-5	TGCAGTGCCCCCAGGGGGGAGACCCAGTACTTC	CSAPRGETQYF
.	TRBV7-9	15	few	TRBJ1-1	TGTGCCAGCAGCTTAGGGGTGGGGGCTAACACTGAAGCTTTCTTT	CASSLGVGANTEAFF
TRBD2	TRBV5-1	20	many	TRBJ2-3	TGCGCCAGCAGTTCCCTTCCGGGACTAGCGGGGGGGACCGTGGCAGATACGCAGTATTTT	CASSSLPGLAGGTVADTQYF
.	TRBV7-8	14	.	TRBJ2-7	TGTGCCAGCAGCTTAGAGGTCGGCGACTACGAGCAGTACTTC	CASSLEVGDYEQYF
TRBD1	TRBV5-6	16	few	TRBJ1-5	TGTGCCAGCAGCTCCCGACAGGGGGGAGTGAATCAGCCCCAGCATTTT	CASSSRQGGVNQPQHF
.	TRBV20-1	14	few	TRBJ2-5	TGCAGTGCTAGAGATTTGGCAGGCCAAGAGACCCAGTACTTC	CSARDLAGQETQYF
TRBD1	TRBV19	14	.	TRBJ2-3	TGTGCCAGTAGTCGACAGGGAACCACAGATACGCAGTATTTT	CASSRQGTTDTQYF
.	TRBV4-3	14	few	TRBJ1-5	TGCGCCAGCAGCCAATCAAGCGTTAATCAGCCCCAGCATTTT	CASSQSSVNQPQHF
.	TRBV27	15	few	TRBJ2-3	TGTGCCAGCACCTCCCCCGGGGGGCGCACAGATACGCAGTATTTT	CASTSPGGRTDTQYF
TRBD1	TRBV11-2	13	few	TRBJ2-7	TGTGCCAGCAGCCCAGACAGGGGGTACGAGCAGTACTTC	CASSPDRGYEQYF
TRBD1	TRBV7-6	15	few	TRBJ2-1	TGTGCCAGCAGCTCTCCGGGACAGGGGGCCGATGAGCAGTTCTTC	CASSSPGQGADEQFF
.	TRBV4-3	17	few	TRBJ1-6	TGCGCCAGCAGCCAAGTATGGGGAGGCCTTGAAGAATCACCCCTCCACTTT	CASSQVWGGLEESPLHF
.	TRBV6-2/TRBV6-3	13	.	TRBJ1-2	TGTGCCAGCGTACAGGACATCCCTCGCAGCTACACCTTC	CASVQDIPRSYTF
.	TRBV24-1	15	.	TRBJ2-5	TGTGCCACGGGGAGGGGTGGGGGCCCCAAAGAGACCCAGTACTTC	CATGRGGGPKETQYF
.	TRBV11-2	16	.	TRBJ1-1	TGTGCCAGCAGCTTAGATCCAAGGAAGGGCCTTACTGAAGCTTTCTTT	CASSLDPRKGLTEAFF
TRBD2	TRBV9	15	few	TRBJ2-3	TGTGCCAGCGGACCACGGGGGGAGAGCACAGATACGCAGTATTTT	CASGPRGESTDTQYF
.	TRBV28	16	few	TRBJ2-3	TGTGCCAGCAGCCTCTTGGTCCCAAGGATCACAGATACGCAGTATTTT	CASSLLVPRITDTQYF
.	TRBV4-3	14	.	TRBJ2-3	TGCGCCAGCAGTTTCGGACCGATCACAGATACGCAGTATTTT	CASSFGPITDTQYF
.	TRBV7-2	14	few	TRBJ2-5	TGTGCCAGCAGCAGAACAGGGGCGGGGGAGACCCAGTACTTC	CASSRTGAGETQYF
TRBD1	TRBV6-6	18	.	TRBJ1-5	TGTGCCAGCAGTTACAGAGGGACAGGATCCTATAGCAATCAGCCCCAGCATTTT	CASSYRGTGSYSNQPQHF
.	TRBV7-6	14	few	TRBJ1-1	TGTGCCAGCAGCTTACGGAGGGGGGACACTGAAGCTTTCTTT	CASSLRRGDTEAFF
.	TRBV18	14	few	TRBJ1-3	TGTGCCAGCTCACCACTGGAAACTGGAAACACCATATATTTT	CASSPLETGNTIYF
TRBD2	TRBV11-1	14	few	TRBJ2-7	TGTGCCAGCAGCTCTAGCGGTAGCTCCTACGAGCAGTACTTC	CASSSSGSSYEQYF
.	TRBV9	13	many	TRBJ1-1	TGTGCCAGCAGCGTAGGGCCGAACACTGAAGCTTTCTTT	CASSVGPNTEAFF
TRBD2	TRBV5-1	15	.	TRBJ2-3	TGCGCCAGCAGCTCCACGGGGGGGGACACAGATACGCAGTATTTT	CASSSTGGDTDTQYF
.	TRBV7-2	15	.	TRBJ1-1	TGTGCCAGCAGCGCGCGAATTCTGCGGGCCACTGAAGCTTTCTTT	CASSARILRATEAFF
TRBD2	TRBV9	17	.	TRBJ2-2	TGTGCCAGCAGCCCCAGGACTAGCGGGTTAGGTACCGGGGAGCTGTTTTTT	CASSPRTSGLGTGELFF
.	TRBV4-2	14	.	TRBJ1-5	TGTGCCAGCAGCCAAGAGTGGGGCGGCCAGCCCCAGCATTTT	CASSQEWGGQPQHF
.	TRBV4-2	15	.	TRBJ1-5	TGTGCCAGCAGCCCCCGGGGGGGTCTAAATCAGCCCCAGCATTTT	CASSPRGGLNQPQHF
.	TRBV28	12	many	TRBJ2-7	TGTGCCAGCAGCTCATACCCGGGGGAGCAGTACTTC	CASSSYPGEQYF